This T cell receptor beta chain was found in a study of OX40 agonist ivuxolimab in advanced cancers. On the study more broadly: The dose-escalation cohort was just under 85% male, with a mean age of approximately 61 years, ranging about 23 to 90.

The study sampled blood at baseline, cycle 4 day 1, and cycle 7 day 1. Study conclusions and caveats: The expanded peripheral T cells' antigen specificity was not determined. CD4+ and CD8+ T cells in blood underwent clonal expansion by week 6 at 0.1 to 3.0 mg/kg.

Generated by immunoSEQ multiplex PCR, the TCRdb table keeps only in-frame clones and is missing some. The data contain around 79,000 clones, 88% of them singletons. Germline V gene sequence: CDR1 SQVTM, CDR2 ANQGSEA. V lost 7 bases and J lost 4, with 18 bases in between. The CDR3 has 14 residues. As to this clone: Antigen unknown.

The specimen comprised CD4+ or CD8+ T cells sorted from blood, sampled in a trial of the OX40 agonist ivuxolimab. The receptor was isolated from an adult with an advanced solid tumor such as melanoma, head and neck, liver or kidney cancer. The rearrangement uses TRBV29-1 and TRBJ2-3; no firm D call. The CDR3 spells CSGEGPGEPDTQYF. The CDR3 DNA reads TGCAGCGGAGAAGGCCCCGGTGAGCCAGATACGCAGTATTTT.